These T cell receptor beta chains were read from a single sample in a study of blood T cell repertoires in COVID-19. Some clones are missing from TCRdb's copy, which holds only in-frame ones; the method was immunoSEQ multiplex PCR. The repertoire consists of 250,000 or so clones, with 86% occurring once and the leading ten covering roughly 2%. The sample was PBMCs or T cells enriched from blood (not recorded which). Receptors originate from a woman aged 50 to 65 who had recovered from COVID-19. Both conserved end residues are part of each CDR3. D genes are given only for firm matches. Expanded clones get a size class; other rows say once, few or many, or leave the size out.

D gene: TRBD2
clone size: NA
J gene: TRBJ2-2
V gene: TRBV5-8
CDR3 protein: CASSLVPSGRPGELFF
CDR3 DNA: TGTGCCAGCAGCTTGGTTCCTAGCGGGAGGCCCGGGGAGCTGTTTTTT

D gene: NA
clone size: NA
J gene: TRBJ1-1
V gene: TRBV30
CDR3 protein: CAWSRTLNTEAFF
CDR3 DNA: TGTGCCTGGAGCCGGACACTGAACACTGAAGCTTTCTTT

D gene: TRBD2
clone size: NA
J gene: TRBJ2-3
V gene: TRBV7-2
CDR3 protein: CASSYVAGGGTDTQYF
CDR3 DNA: TGTGCCAGCAGCTACGTAGCGGGGGGGGGCACAGATACGCAGTATTTT

D gene: TRBD1
clone size: NA
J gene: TRBJ2-5
V gene: TRBV15
CDR3 protein: CATSRDLTGAETQYF
CDR3 DNA: TGTGCCACCAGCAGAGATCTAACAGGGGCGGAGACCCAGTACTTC

D gene: TRBD1
clone size: NA
J gene: TRBJ1-4
V gene: TRBV5-4
CDR3 protein: CASSPYRGGEKLFF
CDR3 DNA: TGTGCCAGCAGCCCGTACAGGGGAGGTGAAAAACTGTTTTTT

D gene: NA
clone size: NA
J gene: TRBJ2-1
V gene: TRBV2
CDR3 protein: CASSMVGAYNEQFF
CDR3 DNA: TGTGCCAGCAGTATGGTGGGAGCCTACAATGAGCAGTTCTTC

D gene: TRBD1
clone size: few
J gene: TRBJ2-3
V gene: TRBV6-5
CDR3 protein: CASSYGTGLMDTQYF
CDR3 DNA: TGTGCCAGCAGTTACGGGACAGGGTTAATGGATACGCAGTATTTT

D gene: NA
clone size: NA
J gene: TRBJ1-1
V gene: TRBV18
CDR3 protein: CASSAQQGPNTEAFF
CDR3 DNA: TGTGCCAGCTCAGCTCAACAGGGCCCGAACACTGAAGCTTTCTTT

D gene: NA
clone size: NA
J gene: TRBJ2-7
V gene: TRBV10-2
CDR3 protein: CASSVRTPYEQYF
CDR3 DNA: TGCGCCAGCAGTGTGAGGACACCCTACGAGCAGTACTTC

D gene: NA
clone size: NA
J gene: TRBJ1-5
V gene: TRBV6-5
CDR3 protein: CASRFRMGQPQHF
CDR3 DNA: TGTGCCAGCAGATTCAGGATGGGTCAGCCCCAGCATTTT

D gene: NA
clone size: once
J gene: TRBJ2-1
V gene: TRBV7-3
CDR3 protein: CASSPPGQRNRFF
CDR3 DNA: TGTGCCAGCAGCCCTCCAGGACAGCGAAATCGGTTCTTC

D gene: NA
clone size: NA
J gene: TRBJ2-2
V gene: TRBV27
CDR3 protein: CASSPNTGELFF
CDR3 DNA: TGTGCCAGCAGTCCAAACACCGGGGAGCTGTTTTTT

D gene: TRBD1
clone size: NA
J gene: TRBJ2-1
V gene: TRBV5-1
CDR3 protein: CASSLAGQGYFYNEQFF
CDR3 DNA: TGCGCCAGCAGCTTGGCCGGACAGGGGTACTTCTACAATGAGCAGTTCTTC

D gene: TRBD2
clone size: once
J gene: TRBJ2-1
V gene: TRBV5-5
CDR3 protein: CASSPTGLAYNEQFF
CDR3 DNA: TGTGCCAGCAGCCCAACGGGACTAGCATACAATGAGCAGTTCTTC

D gene: NA
clone size: NA
J gene: TRBJ1-6
V gene: TRBV18
CDR3 protein: CASSQGVGGDSPLHF
CDR3 DNA: TGTGCCAGCTCACAAGGTGTAGGGGGGGATTCACCCCTCCACTTT

D gene: NA
clone size: NA
J gene: TRBJ2-7
V gene: TRBV7-8
CDR3 protein: CASSLGVSSSYEQYF
CDR3 DNA: TGTGCCAGCAGCTTAGGTGTCAGTTCCTCCTACGAGCAGTACTTC

D gene: TRBD1
clone size: NA
J gene: TRBJ1-3
V gene: TRBV2
CDR3 protein: CASSLQGANSGNTIYF
CDR3 DNA: TGTGCCAGCAGCCTACAGGGGGCTAACTCCGGAAACACCATATATTTT

D gene: TRBD1
clone size: NA
J gene: TRBJ1-3
V gene: TRBV7-2
CDR3 protein: CASSQTGGAGNTIYF
CDR3 DNA: TGTGCCAGCAGCCAGACAGGGGGCGCAGGGAACACCATATATTTT

D gene: NA
clone size: NA
J gene: TRBJ2-5
V gene: TRBV28
CDR3 protein: CASSPPTGRETQYF
CDR3 DNA: TGTGCCAGCAGTCCTCCCACAGGGCGCGAGACCCAGTACTTC

D gene: TRBD1
clone size: NA
J gene: TRBJ1-1
V gene: TRBV18
CDR3 protein: CASSHRDRGRLNTEAFF
CDR3 DNA: TGTGCCAGCTCGCATCGGGACAGGGGGCGTTTGAACACTGAAGCTTTCTTT

D gene: NA
clone size: NA
J gene: TRBJ1-1
V gene: TRBV30
CDR3 protein: CAWSVVTAFALEAFF
CDR3 DNA: TGTGCCTGGAGTGTGGTGACAGCCTTTGCCCTTGAAGCTTTCTTT

D gene: TRBD1
clone size: NA
J gene: TRBJ1-1
V gene: TRBV18
CDR3 protein: CASSPPRTGGAGNTEAFF
CDR3 DNA: TGTGCCAGCTCACCACCGAGGACAGGGGGCGCCGGGAACACTGAAGCTTTCTTT

D gene: NA
clone size: NA
J gene: TRBJ1-2
V gene: TRBV5-1
CDR3 protein: CASSTGHNYGYTF
CDR3 DNA: TGCGCCAGCAGCACGGGACACAACTATGGCTACACCTTC

D gene: TRBD2
clone size: NA
J gene: TRBJ2-2
V gene: TRBV10-1
CDR3 protein: CASSELPGTSGGVSTGELFF
CDR3 DNA: TGCGCCAGCAGTGAACTACCCGGGACTAGCGGGGGGGTTAGCACCGGGGAGCTGTTTTTT

D gene: NA
clone size: once
J gene: TRBJ1-6
V gene: TRBV7-9
CDR3 protein: CASSFQGGNSPLHF
CDR3 DNA: TGTGCCAGCAGCTTCCAGGGAGGTAATTCACCCCTCCACTTT

D gene: TRBD1
clone size: few
J gene: TRBJ1-2
V gene: TRBV10-2
CDR3 protein: CASGGQFYGYTF
CDR3 DNA: TGCGCCAGCGGGGGACAGTTCTATGGCTACACCTTC

D gene: NA
clone size: NA
J gene: TRBJ1-4
V gene: TRBV5-6
CDR3 protein: CASSASGRGNQAREKLFF
CDR3 DNA: TGTGCCAGCAGCGCCTCCGGGAGGGGAAACCAGGCTCGTGAAAAACTGTTTTTT

D gene: NA
clone size: NA
J gene: TRBJ1-3
V gene: TRBV7-9
CDR3 protein: CASISSSGLGNTIYF
CDR3 DNA: TGTGCCAGCATCAGCTCCTCAGGGCTCGGAAACACCATATATTTT